These 23 T cell receptor beta chains originate from one sample sequenced in a study of T-cell reconstitution after alpha-beta-depleted transplantation in children. This sample's TCRbeta library carried unique molecular identifier barcodes. TCRdb reanalysed the PCR reads using MiXCR and keeps one entry per CDR3 protein. The data hold 500,000 or so distinct CDR3 sequences, with approximately 32% observed a single time. The material was PBMCs from the stem cell graft donor, obtained from the stem cell graft. The receptors come from a human donor who donated a stem cell graft to a child with aplastic anemia.

This clonotype turned up a few times. The V and J genes are TRBV12-3 or TRBV12-4 and TRBJ2-2; D unclear. Between the trimmed V and J ends, which lost 5 bases and 1 base, there was a span of 8 bases. The CDR3 runs 14 residues. The CDR3 DNA reads as TGTGCCAGCAGTCCTCGACTGAACACCGGGGAGCTGTTTTTT. Its protein product is CASSPRLNTGELFF.

This clonotype appeared a few times. V usage is TRBV7-2 and J usage is TRBJ1-2; D is unresolved. V was trimmed by 2 bases and J by 10 bases, leaving 8 bases between them. The CDR3 covers 11 residues. The germline CDR1 and CDR2 sequences are SGHTA and FQGNSA. CDR3: CASSLNVIYTF. CDR3 nucleotides: TGTGCCAGCAGCTTAAACGTAATCTACACCTTC.

This clonotype appeared once. The CDR3 DNA reads TGTGCCAGCTCACCGCCAACAGGGACGAACACTGAAGCTTTCTTT. Its protein product is CASSPPTGTNTEAFF. The chain joins TRBV18 to TRBJ1-1; D is possibly TRBD1 (6 bases). This CDR3 comprises 15 residues. Germline V gene data show CDR1 as KGHSH and CDR2 as LQKENI. Trimming shortened V by 3 bases and J by 1 base, and 12 bases separated the two germline ends.

The rearrangement links TRBV6-1 to TRBJ1-4; no clear D gene. The CDR3 is 15 amino acids. Germline values: CDR1 MNHNS, CDR2 SASEGT. Trimming pared 6 bases from V and 0 bases from J, leaving 11 bases between. CDR3: CASSPDVATNEKLFF. Here the CDR3 DNA reads TGTGCCAGCAGCCCCGACGTTGCAACTAATGAAAAACTGTTTTTT.

The rearrangement links TRBV6-5 to TRBJ1-4; D is unclear. CDR3 length: 15 residues. Germline CDR1 MNHEY, CDR2 SVGAGI. Between the trimmed V and J ends, which lost 0 bases and 5 bases, there was a span of 10 bases. The CDR3 nucleotides are TGTGCCAGCAGTTACTCGACTTATCAGAATGAAAAACTGTTTTTT. Translation: CASSYSTYQNEKLFF.

J is TRBJ2-1 and V is TRBV14; 7 positions agree with TRBD2. J was trimmed by 5 bases and V by 1 base; bases with no gene match: 5. Per the germline V gene, CDR1 is SGHDN and CDR2 is FVKESK. This CDR3 comprises 15 residues. The CDR3 DNA is TGTGCCAGCAGCCAAGTTGCAGGACTAGACAATGAGCAGTTCTTC. Residues: CASSQVAGLDNEQFF.

This clonotype occurred a few times. V gene TRBV7-8 combines with J gene TRBJ1-1; 11 positions agree with TRBD1. This CDR3 is 17 amino acids long. J gave up 3 bases and V 5 bases, and 11 bases lay outside the gene matches. CDR1 is SGHVS and CDR2 is FQNEAQ in the germline V gene. CDR3 loop: CASSPSPDRGRDTEAFF. CDR3 nucleotide sequence: TGTGCCAGCAGCCCAAGCCCGGACAGGGGGCGAGACACTGAAGCTTTCTTT.

The chain's CDR3 is CASSESIGDSNQPQHF. The CDR3 DNA follows: TGTGCCAGCAGTGAGTCGATAGGGGATAGCAATCAGCCCCAGCATTTT. V usage is TRBV25-1 and J usage is TRBJ1-5, with a weak D call TRBD1 (5 bases). Between the trimmed V and J ends, which lost 3 bases and 0 bases, there was a span of 12 bases. CDR3 length equals 16 residues. The germline V gene has CDR1 MGHDK and CDR2 SYGVNS.

This clonotype was observed a few times. The J gene is TRBJ1-5, the V gene TRBV7-2; TRBD1 might be the D (5 bases). The germline CDR1 and CDR2 sequences are SGHTA and FQGNSA. The germline V and J ends were trimmed by 2 bases and 3 bases, with 14 bases remaining between them. The length of the CDR3 is 16 residues. The CDR3 here is CASSLSGAGFNQPQHF. CDR3 DNA: TGTGCCAGCAGCTTATCCGGGGCGGGCTTCAATCAGCCCCAGCATTTT.

The chain uses TRBV6-1 and TRBJ2-1, with D possibly being TRBD2 (5 bases). This CDR3 has 14 amino acids. Germline V lookup: CDR1 MNHNS, CDR2 SASEGT. V dropped 10 bases and J dropped 4 bases, with 17 bases sitting between them. The CDR3 loop reads CAIATGSRYNEQFF. The DNA of the CDR3 is TGTGCCATTGCCACGGGATCGCGGTACAATGAGCAGTTCTTC.

This clonotype occurred a few times. CDR3 in amino acids: CSARDSKGQGEIGPQHF. Here the CDR3 DNA reads TGCAGTGCTAGAGATTCCAAGGGACAGGGAGAGATTGGGCCCCAGCATTTT. This sequence joins TRBV20-1 and TRBJ1-5, with 9 bases identical to TRBD1. Germline V gene sequence: CDR1 DFQATT, CDR2 SNEGSKA (reference sequence). Trimming cost V 0 bases and J 9 bases; bases outside gene matches: 15. This CDR3 comprises 17 residues.

CDR3 residues: CASSQGTTYNEQFF. The CDR3 DNA reads TGCGCCAGCAGCCAAGGGACTACTTACAATGAGCAGTTCTTC. The genes are TRBV4-3 and TRBJ2-1, with D possibly being TRBD2 (6 bases). Looked up from germline, CDR1 is LGHNA and CDR2 is YSLEER. V was pared by 1 base and J by 4 bases, with 8 bases between. The CDR3 consists of 14 residues.

This clonotype was counted between two and nine times. The chain has TRBV28 and TRBJ2-3; TRBD1 is a possible D gene (6 bases). The germline V and J ends were trimmed by 7 bases and 0 bases, with 14 bases remaining between them. This CDR3 spans 15 amino acids. Germline CDR1 MDHEN, CDR2 SYDVKM. The CDR3 DNA follows: TGTGCCAGCACCAAGCGGACAGCTAGCACAGATACGCAGTATTTT. Protein product: CASTKRTASTDTQYF.

This clonotype showed up many times. The genes are TRBV12-3 or TRBV12-4 and TRBJ1-5; tentatively, D is TRBD1 (5 bases). This CDR3 is 14 amino acids long. Trimming took off 6 bases at V and 2 bases at J, with 11 bases between the two ends. The CDR3 is CASRRRGGNQPQHF. The CDR3 coding sequence is TGTGCCAGCAGACGGAGGGGAGGCAATCAGCCCCAGCATTTT.

This chain links TRBV7-2 with TRBJ2-7; D uncertain. Germline V gives CDR1 SGHTA, CDR2 FQGNSA. Trimming left V 5 bases short and J 4 bases short, with 6 bases between. This CDR3 comprises 11 residues. This chain's CDR3 is CASSLPYEQYF. The CDR3 DNA is TGTGCCAGCAGCCTCCCATACGAGCAGTACTTC. Variable domain in full (rest from reference TRBV7-2 and TRBJ2-7): GAGVSQSPSNKVTEKGKDVELRCDPISGHTALYWYRQSLGQGLEFLIYFQGNSAPDKSGLPSDRFSAERTGGSVSTLTIQRTQQEDSAVYLCASSLPYEQYFGPGTRLTVT.

This clonotype was observed a few times. The V call is TRBV29-1, the J call TRBJ2-7, with 7 bases identical to TRBD2. V was clipped by 6 bases and J by 5 bases; unmatched bases: 13. There are 14 residues in the CDR3. The germline CDR1 and CDR2 sequences are SQVTM and ANQGSEA. The CDR3 sequence is CSVDRHGRGHEQYF. The CDR3, as DNA: TGCAGCGTAGATAGACATGGGAGGGGACACGAGCAGTACTTC.

This chain connects TRBV20-1 to TRBJ2-1; a possible D gene is TRBD2 (5 bases). The V end was cut by 7 bases, the J end by 2 bases, with 21 bases between. The V gene's germline CDR1 is DFQATT and CDR2 SNEGSKA (reference sequence). The CDR3 contains 16 residues. CDR3 amino acids: CSVDGGMAQTYNEQFF. The CDR3 nucleotides are TGCAGTGTCGACGGAGGAATGGCCCAAACCTACAATGAGCAGTTCTTC.

This clonotype was observed once. The J gene is TRBJ1-1, the V gene TRBV15; D uncertain. Germline CDR1 is LNHNV and CDR2 is YYDKDF (reference sequence). There are 13 residues in the CDR3. The V end lost 0 bases, the J end lost 10 bases, and 12 bases lay between the germline ends. CDR3 loop: CATSRDEGFRAFF. CDR3 sequence (DNA): TGTGCCACCAGCAGAGACGAGGGATTCAGAGCTTTCTTT.

This clonotype was seen at least ten times. The chain employs TRBV27 and TRBJ2-1; unclear D gene. Germline assignment: CDR1 MNHEY and CDR2 SMNVEV (reference sequence). The V and J ends lost 3 bases and 0 bases respectively, with 3 bases between them. The length of the CDR3 is 13 residues. DNA for the CDR3: TGTGCCAGCAGTTTGAGCTCCTACAATGAGCAGTTCTTC. Amino acid sequence: CASSLSSYNEQFF.

This clonotype was found a few times. The gene calls are TRBV7-2 and TRBJ1-5; weak D call: TRBD1 (5 bases). There are 12 residues in the CDR3. The ends were cut back, 4 bases at V and 10 bases at J, with 11 bases in the middle. Germline lookup yields CDR1 SGHTA and CDR2 FQGNSA. The CDR3 nucleotides read TGTGCCAGCAGCTCAACGGGGCTCCCCCAGCATTTT. It is translated as CASSSTGLPQHF.

The table lists this clonotype with a few counts. The chain is built from TRBV20-1 and TRBJ2-2; 14 bases map to TRBD2. Germline loops: CDR1 DFQATT, CDR2 SNEGSKA (reference sequence). The J segment lost 5 bases and the V segment lost 6 bases, leaving 11 bases of the junction unmatched. CDR3 length equals 17 residues. This CDR3 reads CSASEGLAGVRTGELFF. For the CDR3, the DNA is TGCAGTGCCTCCGAGGGACTAGCGGGAGTTCGAACCGGGGAGCTGTTTTTT.

This clonotype was seen a few times. V and J are TRBV29-1 and TRBJ2-5, with 8 bases lining up with TRBD2. Unmatched junction bases numbered 10, after V lost 6 bases and J lost 1 base. The length of the CDR3 is 15 residues. Germline V lookup: CDR1 SQVTM, CDR2 ANQGSEA. CDR3 in amino acids: CSVGGRGARQETQYF. DNA for the CDR3: TGCAGCGTGGGGGGGCGGGGGGCGCGCCAAGAGACCCAGTACTTC. Filled out from reference TRBV29-1 and TRBJ2-5, the complete variable domain reads SAVISQKPSRDICQRGTSLTIQCQVDSQVTMMFWYRQQPGQSLTLIATANQGSEATYESGFVIDKFPISRPNLTFSTLTVSNMSPEDSSIYLCSVGGRGARQETQYFGPGTRLLVL.

The chain couples TRBV7-9 to TRBJ1-2, with 9 bases lining up with TRBD1. This CDR3 has 13 amino acids. The germline V gene has CDR1 SEHNR and CDR2 FQNEAQ (reference sequence). Germline trimming cut 4 bases from V and 4 bases from J; bases unmatched to any gene: 1. CDR3 loop: CASSWTGAYGYTF. As DNA, the CDR3 is TGTGCCAGCAGCTGGACAGGGGCCTATGGCTACACCTTC. The full variable domain, its missing parts supplied by reference TRBV7-9 and TRBJ1-2, is DTGVSQNPRHKITKRGQNVTFRCDPISEHNRLYWYRQTLGQGPEFLTYFQNEAQLEKSRLLSDRFSAERPKGSFSTLEIQRTEQGDSAMYLCASSWTGAYGYTFGSGTRLTVV.